This T cell receptor beta chain was identified in a study of cytomegalovirus exposure and HLA in healthy donors. Findings of the study overall: In vitro testing confirmed three CMV-associated chains as specific for CMV antigens. The study put 150 or so TCR beta chains on its list as cytomegalovirus-associated.

Data came from immunoSEQ multiplex PCR; TCRdb stores just in-frame clones and leaves some out. Here the sample spans 95,000 to 150,000 clones, 94% being singletons. In the case of this clone: As yet, its antigen is unknown.

Germline CDR1 and CDR2: SGDLS and YYNGEE. The CDR3 runs to 12 residues. V lost 3 bases, J lost 5 bases, and 8 bases lay in between. The sequencing input was PBMCs. The V gene is TRBV9, the J gene TRBJ2-5; maybe TRBD1 (6 bases). The clonotype was recovered from a woman between 18 and 29 years old in good health and CMV-seronegative. The CDR3: CASSAQGETQYF. In DNA, the CDR3 is TGTGCCAGCAGCGCCCAGGGGGAGACCCAGTACTTC. Together with reference TRBV9 and TRBJ2-5, the CDR3 gives the full variable domain: DSGVTQTPKHLITATGQRVTLRCSPRSGDLSVYWYQQSLDQGLQFLIQYYNGEERAKGNILERFSAQQFPDLHSELNLSSLELGDSALYFCASSAQGETQYFGPGTRLLVL.